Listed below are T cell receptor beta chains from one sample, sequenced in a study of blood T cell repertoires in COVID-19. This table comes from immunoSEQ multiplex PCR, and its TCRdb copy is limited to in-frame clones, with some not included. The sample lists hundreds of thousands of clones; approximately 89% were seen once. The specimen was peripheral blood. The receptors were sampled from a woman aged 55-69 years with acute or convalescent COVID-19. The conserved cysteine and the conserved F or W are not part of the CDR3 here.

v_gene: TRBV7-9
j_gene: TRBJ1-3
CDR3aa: ASTPQDAHSGNTIY

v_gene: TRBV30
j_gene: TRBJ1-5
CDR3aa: AWSPNLSNQPQH

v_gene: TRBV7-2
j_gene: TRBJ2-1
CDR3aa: ASSYDRVNEQF

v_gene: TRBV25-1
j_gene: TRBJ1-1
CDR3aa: ASSPIQGETEAF

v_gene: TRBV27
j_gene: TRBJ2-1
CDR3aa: ASSFLTINNEQF

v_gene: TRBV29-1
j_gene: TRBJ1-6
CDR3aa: SVRGTYNSPLH

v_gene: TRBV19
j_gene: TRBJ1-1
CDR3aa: ASSIVGLNTEAF

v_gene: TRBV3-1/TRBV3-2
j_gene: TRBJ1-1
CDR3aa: ASSPPRGRSVNTEAF

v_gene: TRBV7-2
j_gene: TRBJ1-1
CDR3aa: ASSLEPGVGTEAF

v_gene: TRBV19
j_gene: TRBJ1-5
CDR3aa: ASRRTREPQH

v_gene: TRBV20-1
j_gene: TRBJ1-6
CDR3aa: SASPGQGNNSPLH

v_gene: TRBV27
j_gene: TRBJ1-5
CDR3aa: ASSWTGGNQPQH

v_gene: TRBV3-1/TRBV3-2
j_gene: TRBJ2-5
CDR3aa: ASSQTGTVETQY

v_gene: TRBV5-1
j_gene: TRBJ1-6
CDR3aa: ASSSQGRGQSHSPLH

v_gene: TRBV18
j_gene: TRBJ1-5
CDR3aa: ASSPSGGNQPQH

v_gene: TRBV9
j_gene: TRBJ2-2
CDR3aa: ASSVGHRDPGELF

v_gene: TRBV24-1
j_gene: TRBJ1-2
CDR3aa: ATSDSRDTANYGYT

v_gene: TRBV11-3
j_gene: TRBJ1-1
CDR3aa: ASSFRDSEAF

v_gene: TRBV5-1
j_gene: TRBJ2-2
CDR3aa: ASSMTGDTGELF

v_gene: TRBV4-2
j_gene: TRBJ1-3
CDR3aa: ASSQAGAGNTIY

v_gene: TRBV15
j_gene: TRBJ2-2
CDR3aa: ATSRESPGANTGELF

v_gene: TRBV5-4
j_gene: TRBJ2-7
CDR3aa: ASSLAGVGHEQY

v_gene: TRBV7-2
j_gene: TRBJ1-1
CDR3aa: ASIGQGGSTEAF

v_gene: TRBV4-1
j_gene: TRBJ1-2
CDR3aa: ASSQVAANYGYT

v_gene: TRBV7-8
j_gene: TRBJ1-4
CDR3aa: ASSLVSGTNNEKLF

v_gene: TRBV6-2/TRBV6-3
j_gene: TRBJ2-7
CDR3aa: ASSYPATLSGRYYEQY

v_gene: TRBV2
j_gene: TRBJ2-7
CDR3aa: ASRKQGYEQY

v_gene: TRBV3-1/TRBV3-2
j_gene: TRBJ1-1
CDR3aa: ASSQDRGLKAF

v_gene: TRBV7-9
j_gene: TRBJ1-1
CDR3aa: ASSPKDRANTEAF

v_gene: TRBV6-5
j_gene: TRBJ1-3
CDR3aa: ASSNSFRGNTIY

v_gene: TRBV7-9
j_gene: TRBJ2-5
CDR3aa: ASSFWTGRQETQY

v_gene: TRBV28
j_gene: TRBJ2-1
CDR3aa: ASKGGGPYNEQF

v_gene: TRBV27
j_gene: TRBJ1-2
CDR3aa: ASRGTGGYGYT

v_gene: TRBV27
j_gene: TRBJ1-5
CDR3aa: ASSLSKGMAQPQH

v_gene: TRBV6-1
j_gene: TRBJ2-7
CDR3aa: ASSEGLAGGPAYEQY

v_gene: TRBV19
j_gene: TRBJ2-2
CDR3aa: ASISQAITGELF

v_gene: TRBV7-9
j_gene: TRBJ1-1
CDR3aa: ASRPLTVNTEAF

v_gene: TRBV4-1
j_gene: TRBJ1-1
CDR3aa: ASSPTGTEAEAF

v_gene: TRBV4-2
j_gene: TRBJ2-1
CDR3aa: ASSTEDSYNEQF

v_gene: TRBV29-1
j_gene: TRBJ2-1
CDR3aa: SVSTGNFDNEQF

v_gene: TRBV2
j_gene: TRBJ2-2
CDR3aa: ASRKDRDTNTGELF

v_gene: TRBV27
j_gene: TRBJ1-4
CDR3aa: ASSPTQGFWSTNEKLF